This T cell receptor (beta chain) was identified during a study of T cell responses to AZD1222 COVID-19 vaccine. The overall study: Pooling covered second doses at about 4 or about 12 weeks. Findings of the study overall: Clonal diversity was possibly underestimated, and white British individuals and females predominated among donors. Compared with day 0, the breadth and depth of the Spike-specific TCR repertoire rose significantly after two doses of AZD1222. Repertoire sampling happened only post peak T cell response.

Sequenced by immunoSEQ multiplex PCR; TCRdb stores in-frame clones only, minus some. The data contain more than 110,000 clones, around nine tenths of them singletons. In regard to this clone: The antigen is undetermined.

The J segment lost 6 bases and the V segment lost 2 bases, leaving 3 bases of the junction unmatched. This CDR3 has 15 residues. CDR1 MDHEN and CDR2 SYDVKM come from the germline V gene. The sequenced sample was peripheral blood, obtained on day 0 of AZD1222 vaccination. The chain links TRBV28 to TRBJ1-5, with 11 bases fitting TRBD1. The sequence was obtained from an adult in good health. The CDR3 is CASSLDGTGGQPQHF. The CDR3 coding sequence is TGTGCCAGCAGTTTAGATGGGACAGGGGGTCAGCCCCAGCATTTT.